Each of the 24 T cell receptor beta chains below was sequenced from the same sample in a study of blood T cell repertoires in COVID-19. Here immunoSEQ multiplex PCR was the method, and the copy in TCRdb shows in-frame clones only, minus some. The sample lists 400,000 to 450,000 clones; about nine tenths were seen once. The sample was peripheral blood. These receptors all stem from a woman aged 40 to 50 with COVID-19, enrolled during active disease.

The V gene is TRBV15, the J gene TRBJ1-5; D is uncertain. The length of the CDR3 is 15 residues. V shed 0 bases and J shed 10 bases, with 16 bases lying between them. The germline CDR1 and CDR2 sequences are LNHNV and YYDKDF (reference sequence). The CDR3 loop reads CATSRDLGSGQPQHF. In nucleotides, the CDR3 is TGTGCCACCAGCAGAGATCTGGGCAGCGGCCAACCCCAGCATTTT.

The sample holds a few counts of this clone. The J gene is TRBJ2-6, the V gene TRBV6-4, with D possibly matching TRBD1 (5 bases). The germline gives CDR1 MRHNA, CDR2 SNTAGT. V shed 3 bases and J shed 0 bases, with 6 bases lying between them. The CDR3 runs 15 residues. The CDR3 coding sequence is TGTGCCAGCAGTGAACAGGCCTCTGGGGCCAACGTCCTGACTTTC. It codes for CASSEQASGANVLTF.

The chain carries TRBV19 and TRBJ2-2, with TRBD2 as a possible D gene (5 bases). The CDR3 has 17 residues. V was cut by 0 bases and J by 0 bases, with 11 bases left in between. Germline-derived CDR1 and CDR2 are LNHDA and SQIVND (reference sequence). The CDR3 sequence: CASSIDRGFANTGELFF. CDR3 nucleotide sequence: TGTGCCAGTAGTATAGATCGGGGATTCGCGAACACCGGGGAGCTGTTTTTT.

The CDR3 coding sequence is TGTGCCAGTAGTATTTCACGGGGAGCGGATGAAAAACTGTTTTTT. Its translation is CASSISRGADEKLFF. The chain recombines TRBV19 with TRBJ1-4, with D unresolved. Trimming left V 3 bases short and J 6 bases short, with 14 bases between. Germline CDR1 LNHDA, CDR2 SQIVND (reference sequence). This CDR3 contains 15 residues.

About this clone itself: Other DNA sequences in the sample encode the same CDR3. This sequence joins TRBV18 and TRBJ1-1; D is undetermined. The CDR3 runs 13 residues. Between the trimmed V and J ends, which lost 1 base and 4 bases, there was a span of 7 bases. Per the germline V gene, CDR1 is KGHSH and CDR2 is LQKENI. The CDR3 DNA reads as TGTGCCAGCTCACCACGAGAGGGCACTGAAGCTTTCTTT. The encoded protein is CASSPREGTEAFF. Using reference TRBV18 and TRBJ1-1 for the parts outside the CDR3, the full variable domain is NAGVMQNPRHLVRRRGQEARLRCSPMKGHSHVYWYRQLPEEGLKFMVYLQKENIIDESGMPKERFSAEFPKEGPSILRIQQVVRGDSAAYFCASSPREGTEAFFGQGTRLTVV.

This clone was observed a handful of times. This chain uses TRBV12-3 or TRBV12-4 with TRBJ1-1; no firm D call. This CDR3 is built from 12 residues. Trimming removed 6 bases at V and 13 bases at J, with 18 bases between. The CDR3 reads CASSSAAAKNFF. CDR3 bases: TGTGCCAGCAGCTCTGCGGCAGCCAAAAATTTCTTT.

The chain links TRBV5-1 to TRBJ2-1; 11 bases are shared with TRBD2. From germline, CDR1 is SGHRS and CDR2 YFSETQ. J gave up 6 bases and V 0 bases, and 8 bases lay outside the gene matches. This CDR3 is built from 17 residues. As DNA, the CDR3 is TGCGCCAGCAGCTTGGCCGTCGCGCTAGCGGGAGGCAATGAGCAGTTCTTC. The encoded protein is CASSLAVALAGGNEQFF.

The V gene is TRBV4-1, the J gene TRBJ2-5; 9 positions agree with TRBD2. CDR1 is MGHRA and CDR2 is YSYEKL in the germline V gene. V lost 0 bases and J lost 5; bases outside the gene matches: 10. This CDR3 region has 17 residues. The CDR3 protein is CASSQEGGGALLETQYF. CDR3 DNA sequence: TGCGCCAGCAGCCAAGAAGGCGGGGGGGCTTTATTGGAGACCCAGTACTTC.

The genes are TRBV5-8 and TRBJ1-1; no reliable D call. The germline gives CDR1 SGHTS, CDR2 YDEGEE. Between the trimmed V and J ends, which lost 1 base and 0 bases, there was a span of 4 bases. The CDR3 covers 13 residues. The CDR3 region is CASSLKLNTEAFF. In DNA form, the CDR3 reads TGTGCCAGCAGCTTGAAGCTGAACACTGAAGCTTTCTTT.

V gene TRBV5-4 combines with J gene TRBJ1-6; D is unclear. Germline-derived CDR1 and CDR2 are SGHNT and YYREEE (reference sequence). The CDR3 spans 17 residues. Trimming stripped 7 bases from V and 0 bases from J, with 17 bases between. Written as DNA, the CDR3 is TGTGCCAGCGGCAAAGTCCCGGGGAGCTCCTATAATTCACCCCTCCACTTT. Translating it yields CASGKVPGSSYNSPLHF.

A few counts support this clone. In DNA form, the CDR3 reads TGTGCTAGTGGTCCCCCCCGGAGGCATGAGCAGTTCTTC. This encodes CASGPPRRHEQFF. The J gene is TRBJ2-1, the V gene TRBV12-5; TRBD2 might be the D (5 bases). This CDR3 spans 13 amino acids. Trimming pared 5 bases from V and 8 bases from J, leaving 13 bases between. Germline V gene sequence: CDR1 LGHNT, CDR2 FRNRAP. Full variable domain (missing parts from reference TRBV12-5 and TRBJ2-1): DARVTQTPRHKVTEMGQEVTMRCQPILGHNTVFWYRQTMMQGLELLAYFRNRAPLDDSGMPKDRFSAEMPDATLATLKIQPSEPRDSAVYFCASGPPRRHEQFFGPGTRLTVL.

The chain joins TRBV7-9 to TRBJ2-1; 9 bases line up with TRBD2. V gave up 3 bases and J gave up 7 bases; unmatched junction bases: 16. Germline CDR1 is SEHNR and CDR2 is FQNEAQ (reference sequence). CDR3 length equals 18 residues. The CDR3 loop is CASSFSGGVGTSSNEQFF. CDR3 nucleotide sequence: TGTGCCAGCAGCTTTTCCGGAGGAGTCGGGACTAGCTCTAATGAGCAGTTCTTC.

The V gene is TRBV28, the J gene TRBJ1-4; 7 nucleotides align to TRBD1. Germline CDR1 and CDR2: MDHEN and SYDVKM. The J segment lost 4 bases and the V segment lost 3 bases, leaving 5 bases of the junction unmatched. This CDR3 spans 15 amino acids. The DNA of the CDR3 is TGTGCCAGCAGTTTTCCGGGACAGTATAATGAAAAACTGTTTTTT. Amino acids: CASSFPGQYNEKLFF.

This chain uses TRBV13 with TRBJ2-1; 11 bases line up with TRBD2. The length of the CDR3 is 14 residues. Germline-derived CDR1 and CDR2 are PRHDT and FYEKMQ (reference sequence). V was clipped by 8 bases and J by 6 bases; unmatched bases: 6. CDR3: CASYNSGGANEQFF. The CDR3 region has the DNA TGTGCCAGCTATAATAGCGGGGGGGCCAATGAGCAGTTCTTC.

The chain employs TRBV9 and TRBJ2-2, with a tentative D call TRBD1 (6 bases). Trimming removed 1 base at V and 6 bases at J, with 10 bases between. The germline V gene encodes CDR1 SGDLS and CDR2 YYNGEE. There are 14 residues in the CDR3. DNA of the CDR3: TGTGCCAGCAGCGTAACAGGGCGGTCCGGGGAGCTGTTTTTT. Amino acids: CASSVTGRSGELFF.

The rearrangement links TRBV5-5 to TRBJ1-5; D unresolved. The CDR3 is 16 amino acids. The ends were cut back, 4 bases at V and 2 bases at J, with 16 bases in the middle. Germline loops: CDR1 SGHKS, CDR2 YYEKEE (reference sequence). CDR3 loop: CASSSEGGVGNQPQHF. Written as DNA, the CDR3 is TGTGCCAGCAGCAGTGAGGGCGGTGTGGGCAATCAGCCCCAGCATTTT.

The chain uses TRBV5-5 and TRBJ2-7, with D unresolved. Germline CDR1 reads SGHKS; CDR2 reads YYEKEE (reference sequence). The CDR3 spans 14 residues. V was cut by 4 bases and J by 2 bases, with 13 bases left in between. CDR3 coding DNA: TGTGCCAGCAGCCCTCTAGGTTCGCCCTACGAGCAGTACTTC. Encoded protein: CASSPLGSPYEQYF.

The chain recombines TRBV5-1 with TRBJ2-7; maybe TRBD1 (5 bases). Between the trimmed V and J ends, which lost 0 bases and 5 bases, there was a span of 15 bases. Looked up from germline, CDR1 is SGHRS and CDR2 is YFSETQ. The CDR3 loop spans 15 amino acids. The CDR3 DNA sequence: TGCGCCAGCAGCTTGGCCGGTATCAGGGCGGACGAGCAGTACTTC. Its translation: CASSLAGIRADEQYF. Full variable domain (missing parts from reference TRBV5-1 and TRBJ2-7): KAGVTQTPRYLIKTRGQQVTLSCSPISGHRSVSWYQQTPGQGLQFLFEYFSETQRNKGNFPGRFSGRQFSNSRSEMNVSTLELGDSALYLCASSLAGIRADEQYFGPGTRLTVT.

The rearrangement links TRBV7-2 to TRBJ1-4, with TRBD1 identical over 7 bases. Germline assignment: CDR1 SGHTA and CDR2 FQGNSA. With V trimmed by 6 bases and J by 4 bases, 8 bases remained unmatched. The CDR3 is made up of 15 amino acids. The CDR3: CASSERTGYNEKLFF. CDR3 sequence (DNA): TGTGCCAGCAGTGAAAGGACAGGCTATAATGAAAAACTGTTTTTT.

The V and J genes are TRBV7-3 and TRBJ1-6; 8 bases match TRBD1. V lost 5 bases and J lost 9; bases outside the gene matches: 6. Germline V gives CDR1 SGHTA, CDR2 FQGTGA. The CDR3 has 14 residues. The CDR3: CASSTTGGRSPLHF. The CDR3 DNA reads TGTGCCAGCAGCACCACAGGGGGACGTTCACCCCTCCACTTT.

The rearrangement uses TRBV9 and TRBJ2-1, with D possibly being TRBD2 (6 bases). Germline CDR1 reads SGDLS; CDR2 reads YYNGEE. Trimming shortened V by 0 bases and J by 9 bases, and 7 bases separated the two germline ends. The CDR3 is 12 residues long. CDR3: CASSVVGGEQFF. The DNA of the CDR3 is TGTGCCAGCAGCGTAGTCGGGGGTGAGCAGTTCTTC.

This chain uses TRBV19 with TRBJ1-1; D is uncertain. V was cut by 5 bases and J by 2 bases, with 12 bases left in between. The germline V gene has CDR1 LNHDA and CDR2 SQIVND (reference sequence). The CDR3 is made up of 14 amino acids. The CDR3 bases are TGTGCCAGTAGTCCCCGATTAGTAAACACTGAAGCTTTCTTT. Protein product: CASSPRLVNTEAFF.

The chain links TRBV9 to TRBJ2-2, with D possibly matching TRBD1 (5 bases). Trimming left V 7 bases short and J 0 bases short, with 10 bases between. Germline lookup yields CDR1 SGDLS and CDR2 YYNGEE. The CDR3 loop spans 14 amino acids. The CDR3 spells CASAGRANTGELFF. The CDR3 DNA sequence: TGTGCCAGCGCAGGCAGGGCGAACACCGGGGAGCTGTTTTTT.

The chain carries TRBV20-1 and TRBJ2-7; D not resolved. V lost 5 bases, J lost 0 bases, and 5 bases lay in between. The CDR3 has 11 residues. Germline CDR1 DFQATT, CDR2 SNEGSKA (reference sequence). The DNA for the CDR3 is TGCAGTGCTTTCAGCTCCTACGAGCAGTACTTC. Its translation is CSAFSSYEQYF.